This T cell receptor (beta chain) came from a study of T cell repertoires in cytomegalovirus infection. For the study at large: Recently identified HLA-C-restricted CMV epitopes were among the peptides used. Public TCR beta signatures marked donors with CMV infection and the matching HLA.

Trimming cost V 10 bases and J 4 bases, with 10 bases left between them. The CDR3 consists of 11 residues. Findings and limits, study-wide: Cumulative frequency (of public TCR beta family members) identified carriers of CMV plus the relevant HLA. Ex vivo responses were dominated by HLA-C-restricted CMV-specific TCR beta clonotypes.

A single record per CDR3 protein comes from TCRdb applying MiXCR to the reads. Of around 900,000 distinct CDR3 sequences listed, 31% were seen once; the top ten hold 13%. In the case of this clonotype: Its specificity is unknown.

The sequencing here drew on cultured CD8+ T cells from PBMCs, taken from culture after CMV antigen stimulation. The V call is TRBV12-3 or TRBV12-4, the J call TRBJ1-1, with D maybe TRBD1 (6 bases). This TCR was recovered from a human donor in good health (CMV status not recorded). Some clones in this sample may be carry-over from other donors' samples. CDR3 in DNA: TGTGCCACCAGGACAGCCACTGAAGCTTTCTTT. This encodes CATRTATEAFF.